This T cell receptor (beta chain) was sequenced during a study of beta chain features in type 1 diabetes. The germline V gene encodes CDR1 SGDLS and CDR2 YYNGEE. Trimming took 0 bases from V and 4 from J, leaving 10 bases between them. This CDR3 comprises 14 residues. The sequenced template was cDNA made from the entire isolated RNA. The protocol was immunoSEQ multiplex PCR, while the TCRdb copy is restricted to in-frame clones and leaves out a portion. The sample yields about 220,000 clones, around 9.9% seen once. This TCR was recovered from a man aged 18-30 years in good health. The sample comprised central memory CD4+ T cells from blood. The chain combines TRBV9 with TRBJ2-5; D is uncertain. The CDR3 coding sequence is TGTGCCAGCAGCGTAGGGCCCACTCGAGAGACCCAGTACTTC. It is translated as CASSVGPTRETQYF.